This section outlines one T cell receptor beta chain sequence together with its context. The target antigen is unknown. This record comes from a study of vaccination effects on CD4 cells after COVID-19. Regarding the study as a whole: The study enrolled few convalescent patients and sampled no early post-infection timepoints. Clonal contraction was marked in infection- and vaccine-induced clones late after vaccination.

Clones were sequenced by immunoSEQ multiplex PCR, and TCRdb holds only the in-frame ones, with some missing. Of roughly 63,000 clones in the sample, over 70% were seen once. In the ViraFEST assay, antigen-specific CD4+ clonotypes were identified by expansion after peptide-pool stimulation. Investigators separated out CD4+ T cells once approximately 11 days of culture had passed. Vaccinees lacked prior SARS-CoV-2 infection and tested negative for nucleocapsid antibodies. Around 2 million PBMC were placed in each well, which was supplemented with roughly 10 IU/ml IL-2 and around 9.4 ug/ml peptides. Half of the medium was exchanged for IL-2 medium on both days 3 and 7. Germline V gene data show CDR1 as WSHSY and CDR2 as SAAADI. Germline trimming cut 5 bases from V and 1 base from J; bases unmatched to any gene: 3. The CDR3 runs 14 residues.

V gene TRBV10-2 combines with J gene TRBJ2-5, with 8 bases matching TRBD2. This clonotype was sampled from a human donor who received a COVID-19 vaccine. Sequencing used CD4+ T cells from PBMCs cultured with HCoV-OC43 spike peptides, obtained before COVID-19 vaccination. The subset denotes: HCoV-OC43 spike overlapping peptide pool stimulation. In nucleotides, the CDR3 is TGCGCCAGCAGTTATCTAGCGGGCCAAGAGACCCAGTACTTC. Translating it yields CASSYLAGQETQYF.